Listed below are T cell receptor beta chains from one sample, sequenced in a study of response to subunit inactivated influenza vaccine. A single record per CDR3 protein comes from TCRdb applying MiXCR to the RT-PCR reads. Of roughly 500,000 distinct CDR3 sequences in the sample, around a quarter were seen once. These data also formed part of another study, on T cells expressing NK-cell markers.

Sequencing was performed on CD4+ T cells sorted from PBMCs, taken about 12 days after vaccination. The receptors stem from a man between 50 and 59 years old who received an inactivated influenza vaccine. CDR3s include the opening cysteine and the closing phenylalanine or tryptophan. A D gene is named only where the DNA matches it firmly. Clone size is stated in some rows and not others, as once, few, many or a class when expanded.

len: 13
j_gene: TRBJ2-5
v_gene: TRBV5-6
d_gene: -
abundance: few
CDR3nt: TGTGCCAGCAGCGACGCCTTTGGAGAGACCCAGTACTTC
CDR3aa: CASSDAFGETQYF

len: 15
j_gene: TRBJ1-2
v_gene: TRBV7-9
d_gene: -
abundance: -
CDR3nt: TGTGCCAGCAGCTTTAGGTGGAAAGCTAACTATGGCTACACCTTC
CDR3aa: CASSFRWKANYGYTF

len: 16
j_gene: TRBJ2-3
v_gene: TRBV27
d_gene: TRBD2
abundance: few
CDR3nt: TGTGCCAGCAGTTCTGGGACTAGCGGGGGGTCAGATACGCAGTATTTT
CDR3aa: CASSSGTSGGSDTQYF

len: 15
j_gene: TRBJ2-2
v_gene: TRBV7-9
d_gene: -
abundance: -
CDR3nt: TGTGCCAGCAGCTTAGCGTGGAGGGACACCGGGGAGCTGTTTTTT
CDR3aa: CASSLAWRDTGELFF

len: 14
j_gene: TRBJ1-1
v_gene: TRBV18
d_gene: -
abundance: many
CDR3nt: TGTGCCAGCTCACCCAACAGGGAGGGCACTGAAGCTTTCTTT
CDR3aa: CASSPNREGTEAFF

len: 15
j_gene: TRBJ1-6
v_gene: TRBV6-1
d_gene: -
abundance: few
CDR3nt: TGTGCCAGCGGACACGGCGGCACCTATAATTCACCCCTCCACTTT
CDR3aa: CASGHGGTYNSPLHF

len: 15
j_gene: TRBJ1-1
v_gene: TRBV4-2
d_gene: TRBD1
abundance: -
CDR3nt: TGTGCCAGCAGCCTCGGGGACAGGGGGAACACTGAAGCTTTCTTT
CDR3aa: CASSLGDRGNTEAFF

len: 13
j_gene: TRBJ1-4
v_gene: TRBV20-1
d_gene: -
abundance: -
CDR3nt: TGCAGTGCCCGTAAGGCATGGGAGGGAAAACTGTTTTTT
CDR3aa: CSARKAWEGKLFF

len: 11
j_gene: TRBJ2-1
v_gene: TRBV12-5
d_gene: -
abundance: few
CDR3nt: TGTGCTAGTGGTCCTTACAATGAGCAGTTCTTC
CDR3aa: CASGPYNEQFF

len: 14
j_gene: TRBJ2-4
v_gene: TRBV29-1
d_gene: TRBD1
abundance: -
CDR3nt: TGCAGCGTTGCTGGGGGGACAGGGAGGGACATTCAGTACTTC
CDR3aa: CSVAGGTGRDIQYF

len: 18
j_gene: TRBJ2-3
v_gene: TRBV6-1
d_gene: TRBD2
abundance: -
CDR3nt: TGTGCCAGCACCCCCAGTCCTTTGCGGGCGGGAGCCGCAGATACGCAGTATTTT
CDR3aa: CASTPSPLRAGAADTQYF

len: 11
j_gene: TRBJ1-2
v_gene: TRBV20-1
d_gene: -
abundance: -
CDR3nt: TGCAGTGCTAGTGCCCAGGGTGGCTACACCTTC
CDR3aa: CSASAQGGYTF

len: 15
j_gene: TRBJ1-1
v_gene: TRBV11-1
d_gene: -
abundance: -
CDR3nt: TGTGCCAGCAGCTTCAAACTTGGGGTGAACACTGAAGCTTTCTTT
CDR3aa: CASSFKLGVNTEAFF

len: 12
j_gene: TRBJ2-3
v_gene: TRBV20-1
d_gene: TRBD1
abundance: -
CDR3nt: TGCAGTGCTAGGACAGGGGGGGATACGCAGTATTTT
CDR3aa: CSARTGGDTQYF

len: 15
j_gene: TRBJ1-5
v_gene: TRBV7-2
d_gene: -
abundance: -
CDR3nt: TGTGCCAGCAGCTTAGGGTACAGGTCCAATCAGCCCCAGCATTTT
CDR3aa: CASSLGYRSNQPQHF

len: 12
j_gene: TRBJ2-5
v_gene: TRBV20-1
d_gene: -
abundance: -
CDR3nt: TGCAGTGCCGATACCCCGCAAGAGACCCAGTACTTC
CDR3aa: CSADTPQETQYF

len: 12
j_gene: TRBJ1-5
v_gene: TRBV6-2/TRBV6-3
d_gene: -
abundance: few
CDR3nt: TGTGCCAGCAGTTACGGAGAACAGCCCCAGCATTTT
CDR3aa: CASSYGEQPQHF

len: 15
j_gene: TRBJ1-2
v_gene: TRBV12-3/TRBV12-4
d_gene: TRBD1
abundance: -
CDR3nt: TGTGCCAGCAGTTCCTTAGACAGGGGGAACTATGGCTACACCTTC
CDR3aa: CASSSLDRGNYGYTF

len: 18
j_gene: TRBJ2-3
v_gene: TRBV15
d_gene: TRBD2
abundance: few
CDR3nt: TGTGCCACCAGCAGAGGGGGGCAAGCGGGAGGAGGCACAGATACGCAGTATTTT
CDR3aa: CATSRGGQAGGGTDTQYF

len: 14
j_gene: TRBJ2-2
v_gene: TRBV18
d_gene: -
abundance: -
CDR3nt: TGTGCCAGCTCACGGTTGGCAGTCACCGGGGAGCTGTTTTTT
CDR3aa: CASSRLAVTGELFF

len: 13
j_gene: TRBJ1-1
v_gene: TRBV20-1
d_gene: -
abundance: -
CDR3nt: TGCAGTGCTAGAGATCTGGCCCCGGGGGGAGCTTTCTTT
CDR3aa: CSARDLAPGGAFF

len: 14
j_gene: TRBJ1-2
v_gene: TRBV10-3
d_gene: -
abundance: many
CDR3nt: TGTGCCATCAGGCAGGATACTTCTAACTATGGCTACACCTTC
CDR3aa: CAIRQDTSNYGYTF

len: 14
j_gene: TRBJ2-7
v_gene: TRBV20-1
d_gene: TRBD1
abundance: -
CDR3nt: TGCAGTGCTAGAACCACCGACAGGGACCACGAGCAGTACTTC
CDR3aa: CSARTTDRDHEQYF